This record looks at one T cell receptor beta chain sequence and its context. A much larger clone is a single base away; this may be a read error. Amplification yielded TCR beta CDR3 regions, with RNA transcripts as the source. TCR CDR3 regions were first amplified by RT-PCR with HTBI primers. TCRdb itself ran the multiplex PCR reads through MiXCR, one entry per CDR3 protein. This table holds 300,000 to 450,000 distinct CDR3 sequences, 15% to 19% found once. These data are taken from a study of T cells in Graves' hyperthyroidism and ophthalmopathy. V lost 6 bases, J lost 1 base, and 9 bases lay in between. The CDR3 runs to 14 residues.

The rearrangement links TRBV12-3 or TRBV12-4 to TRBJ2-2, with TRBD1 as a possible D gene (6 bases). The specimen sequenced was blood. The receptor was isolated from a woman aged 18-29 years with Graves' hyperthyroidism that later progressed to Graves' ophthalmopathy. The chain's CDR3 is CASSKQGNTGELFF. CDR3 in DNA: TGTGCCAGCAGCAAACAGGGGAACACCGGGGAGCTGTTTTTT.